The 15 T cell receptor beta chains below come from one sample, sequenced in a study of human T cells and chemical hapten exposure. From the RACE reads, TCRdb called clonotypes with MiXCR, one entry per CDR3 protein. Counted here are about 96,000 distinct CDR3 sequences, over 7.5% occurring once; the ten biggest clones make up about 2%. The time point here: patch test 2, 6 weeks after DPC sensitization. Treatment meaning: therapeutic diphenylcyclopropenone sensitization with weekly scalp DPC. This material consisted of whole blood, taken in connection with sensitization to the hapten diphenylcyclopropenone (DPC). These receptors originate from a woman in her thirties or forties with alopecia areata. Some clones in this sample may be carry-over from other donors' samples.

The rearrangement joins TRBV7-3 to TRBJ1-5; the D gene is possibly TRBD1 (6 bases). The CDR3 totals 13 residues. Trimming took off 0 bases at V and 7 bases at J, with 7 bases between the two ends. The germline CDR1 and CDR2 sequences are SGHTA and FQGTGA. CDR3 nucleotide sequence: TGTGCCAGCAGCTTAACCCAGGGGCAGCCCCAGCATTTT. Translated, it gives CASSLTQGQPQHF.

This clonotype appeared a few times. The rearrangement uses TRBV6-2 or TRBV6-3 and TRBJ2-2; tentatively, D is TRBD1 (6 bases). The V and J ends lost 5 bases and 14 bases respectively, with 18 bases between them. The CDR3 runs to 13 residues. The germline gives CDR1 MNHEY, CDR2 SVGEGT. The CDR3 DNA reads TGTGCCAGCAGTCTAGCCCCCCCAGGGGTACTGTTTTTT. This gives the protein CASSLAPPGVLFF.

The V call is TRBV28, the J call TRBJ2-5; TRBD1 matches at 8 bases. V lost 2 bases and J lost 4; bases outside the gene matches: 3. The CDR3 has 14 residues. Per the germline V gene, CDR1 is MDHEN and CDR2 is SYDVKM. The CDR3 here is CASSLRTGRETQYF. The DNA for the CDR3 is TGTGCCAGCAGTTTACGGACAGGGAGAGAGACCCAGTACTTC.

The V and J genes are TRBV3-1 and TRBJ2-5, with D possibly matching TRBD1 (6 bases). With 0 bases removed from V and 9 bases from J, the gap between germline ends came to 14 bases. The CDR3 is 14 amino acids. CDR1 and CDR2 from the germline V gene are LGHDT and YNNKEL (reference sequence). The CDR3 bases are TGTGCCAGCAGCCAAGAGTCTAGGGCAGGGGCCCAGTACTTC. Translating it yields CASSQESRAGAQYF.

The CDR3 nucleotides read TGCAGCGTTGACTGGCTAGCGGGAAAGACCCAGTACTTC. Translated, it gives CSVDWLAGKTQYF. V is TRBV29-1 and J is TRBJ2-5, with 9 bases lining up with TRBD2. The ends lost 3 bases at V and 6 bases at J; junction bases unmatched: 5. The germline CDR1 and CDR2 sequences are SQVTM and ANQGSEA. The CDR3 is 13 residues long.

In this sample, this clonotype turned up many times. J is TRBJ1-2 and V is TRBV18, with 10 bases fitting TRBD1. The V segment lost 1 base and the J segment 6 bases; nucleotides outside the gene matches: 5. The CDR3 loop spans 15 amino acids. From germline, CDR1 is KGHSH and CDR2 LQKENI. Written as DNA, the CDR3 is TGTGCCAGCTCACCACTGGGGACAGGGGATCATGGCTACACCTTC. As protein: CASSPLGTGDHGYTF.

This clonotype was found a few times. This rearrangement joins TRBV7-6 to TRBJ2-7; D gene unclear. CDR1 and CDR2 from the germline V gene are SGHVS and FNYEAQ. CDR3 length equals 15 residues. V shed 5 bases and J shed 4 bases, with 18 bases lying between them. The CDR3: CASSPLPTTSYEQYF. The CDR3 DNA sequence: TGTGCCAGCAGCCCCCTACCTACTACCTCGTACGAGCAGTACTTC.

This chain uses TRBV20-1 with TRBJ1-6, with D hard to call. The CDR3 is 18 amino acids. Deletions cut 0 bases from V and 0 bases from J, with 15 bases between. Germline-derived CDR1 and CDR2 are DFQATT and SNEGSKA (reference sequence). As DNA, the CDR3 is TGCAGTGCTAGAGATCGAGGAACGGGGAGCTCCTATAATTCACCCCTCCACTTT. Translated, it gives CSARDRGTGSSYNSPLHF.

In this sample, this clonotype turned up a few times. The chain employs TRBV20-1 and TRBJ2-7; a possible D gene is TRBD1 (5 bases). Per germline, CDR1 DFQATT and CDR2 SNEGSKA (reference sequence). CDR3 length equals 14 residues. Written as DNA, the CDR3 is TGCAGGCACCCTCTGAGGCAGGGCACCTACGAGCAGTACTTC. Its translation: CRHPLRQGTYEQYF.

The chain has TRBV28 and TRBJ2-7, with 7 bases that match TRBD1. Germline V gene data show CDR1 as MDHEN and CDR2 as SYDVKM. This CDR3 comprises 13 residues. The junction had 5 bases not matched to a gene; V was cut back by 6 bases and J by 3 bases. The CDR3 loop is CASREGTVYEQYF. The CDR3 nucleotides are TGTGCCAGCAGGGAAGGGACAGTCTACGAGCAGTACTTC.

The table lists this clonotype with a few counts. The chain links TRBV7-9 to TRBJ2-2; 8 nucleotides match TRBD1. After removal of 2 bases from V and 4 bases from J, the junction contained 9 bases not matched to a gene. Germline V gene lookup returns CDR1 SEHNR and CDR2 FQNEAQ (reference sequence). The CDR3 spans 17 residues. This chain's CDR3 is CASSLNRGQGGTGELFF. The CDR3 DNA sequence: TGTGCCAGCAGCTTAAATCGTGGACAGGGAGGCACCGGGGAGCTGTTTTTT.

This clonotype was picked up a small number of times. The V and J genes are TRBV9 and TRBJ2-3; no firm D call. The CDR3 length is 12 residues. CDR1 and CDR2 from the germline V gene are SGDLS and YYNGEE. The V end was cut by 0 bases, the J end by 4 bases, with 3 bases between. In DNA form, the CDR3 reads TGTGCCAGCAGCGTAGCGGCAGATACGCAGTATTTT. This encodes CASSVAADTQYF.

This clonotype was detected a few times. The chain carries TRBV4-3 and TRBJ2-3, with a tentative D call TRBD2 (7 bases). CDR1 LGHNA and CDR2 YSLEER come from the germline V gene. CDR3 length: 15 amino acids. V was trimmed by 0 bases and J by 5 bases, leaving 12 bases between them. CDR3 region: CASSQDAGEGDTQYF. DNA of the CDR3: TGCGCCAGCAGCCAAGACGCAGGGGAGGGAGATACGCAGTATTTT.

In this sample, this clonotype turned up many times. The CDR3 reads CASSPGTAHQPQHF. For the CDR3, the DNA is TGTGCCAGCAGTCCCGGGACAGCTCATCAGCCCCAGCATTTT. V is TRBV27 and J is TRBJ1-5; 7 bases fit TRBD1. CDR3 size: 14 residues. J lost 5 bases, V lost 5 bases, and 6 bases had no gene match. Germline V lookup: CDR1 MNHEY, CDR2 SMNVEV (reference sequence).

V and J are TRBV28 and TRBJ1-1; maybe TRBD1 (6 bases). Germline V gene lookup returns CDR1 MDHEN and CDR2 SYDVKM. CDR3 length: 15 residues. The V end lost 5 bases, the J end lost 0 bases, and 13 bases lay between the germline ends. CDR3 residues: CASSPPTGLNTEAFF. The CDR3 DNA follows: TGTGCCAGCAGTCCTCCGACAGGCCTGAACACTGAAGCTTTCTTT.